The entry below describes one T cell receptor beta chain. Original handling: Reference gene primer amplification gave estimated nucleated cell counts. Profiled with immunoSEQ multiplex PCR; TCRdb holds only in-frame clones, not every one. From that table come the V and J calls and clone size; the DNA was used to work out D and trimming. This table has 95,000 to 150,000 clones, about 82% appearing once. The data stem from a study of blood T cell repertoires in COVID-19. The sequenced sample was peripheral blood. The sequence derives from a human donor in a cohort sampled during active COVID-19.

Written as DNA, the CDR3 is TGCGCCAGCAGCGTTCTACTAGCGGGAGTTTTACATGAGCAGTTCTTC. This translates into CASSVLLAGVLHEQFF. The J gene is TRBJ2-1, the V gene TRBV5-1; 11 bases align to TRBD2. CDR1 SGHRS and CDR2 YFSETQ come from the germline V gene. J lost 8 bases, V lost 4 bases, and 11 bases had no gene match. This CDR3 has 16 residues.